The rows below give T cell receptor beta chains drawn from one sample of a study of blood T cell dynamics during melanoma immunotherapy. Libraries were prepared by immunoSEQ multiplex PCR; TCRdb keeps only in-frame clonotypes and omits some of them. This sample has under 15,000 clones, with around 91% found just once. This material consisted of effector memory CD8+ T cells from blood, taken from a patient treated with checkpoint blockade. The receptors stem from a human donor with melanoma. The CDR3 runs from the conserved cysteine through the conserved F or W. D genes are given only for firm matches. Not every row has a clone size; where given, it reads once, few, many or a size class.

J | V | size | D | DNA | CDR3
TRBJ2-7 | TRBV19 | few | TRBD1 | TGTGCCAGTAGTCTCGGGACAGCGACCTACGAGCAGTACTTC | CASSLGTATYEQYF
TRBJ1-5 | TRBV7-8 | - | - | TGTGCCAGCAGCTTAGAGGGCGATAGCAATCAGCCCCAGCATTTT | CASSLEGDSNQPQHF
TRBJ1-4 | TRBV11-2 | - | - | TGTGCCAGCAGCTTAGTGGGCGGTCATGAAAAACTGTTTTTT | CASSLVGGHEKLFF
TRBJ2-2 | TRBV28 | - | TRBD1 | TGTGCCAGCAGACCTAAGACAGGGGGCTGGTCCGGGGAGCTGTTTTTT | CASRPKTGGWSGELFF
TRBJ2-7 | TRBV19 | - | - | TGTGCCAGTAGTACCGGACGGGCGTACGAGCAGTACTTC | CASSTGRAYEQYF
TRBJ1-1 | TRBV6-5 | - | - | TGTGCCAGCAGTTACACCAGGGAGAACACTGAAGCTTTCTTT | CASSYTRENTEAFF
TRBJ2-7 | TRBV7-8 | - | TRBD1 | TGTGCCAGCAGCTTAGCGCCGGGGACAGGGGGTGGGGAGCAGTACTTC | CASSLAPGTGGGEQYF
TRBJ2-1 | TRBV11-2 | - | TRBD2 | TGTGCCAGCAGCTACGGCTTAGGGCGGGAGGGCCGCTATGAGCAGTTCTTC | CASSYGLGREGRYEQFF
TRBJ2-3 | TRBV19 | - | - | TGTGCCAGTAGTATAGGCCAAGCGGCTACGCAGTATTTT | CASSIGQAATQYF
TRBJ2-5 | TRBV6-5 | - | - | TGTGCCAGCAGTTACCCCGGGACGGCCCAAGAGACCCAGTACTTC | CASSYPGTAQETQYF
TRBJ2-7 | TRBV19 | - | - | TGTGCCAGTAGTGTGAGTGGAAGCTCCTACGAGCAGTACTTC | CASSVSGSSYEQYF
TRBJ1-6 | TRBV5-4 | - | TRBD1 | TGTGCCAGCAGCTGGACAGGGAATCCACCCCTCCACTTT | CASSWTGNPPLHF
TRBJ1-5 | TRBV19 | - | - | TGTGCCAGTAGTCGGCAGGGGAGCAATCAGCCCCAGCATTTT | CASSRQGSNQPQHF
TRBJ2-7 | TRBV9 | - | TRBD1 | TGTGCCAGCAGCGTAGAGACAGGGACAGGGGTGTACGAGCAGTACTTC | CASSVETGTGVYEQYF
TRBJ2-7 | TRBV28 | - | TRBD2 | TGTGCCAGCAGTCCCAGGTGGAGCGGGAGTTACGAGCAGTACTTC | CASSPRWSGSYEQYF
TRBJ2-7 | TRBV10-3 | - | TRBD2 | TGTGCCACCTCCACTAGCGGGAGGGGGGAGCAGTACTTC | CATSTSGRGEQYF
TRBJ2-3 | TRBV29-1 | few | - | TGCAGCGCCCGAATACAATCGGCAGATACGCAGTATTTT | CSARIQSADTQYF
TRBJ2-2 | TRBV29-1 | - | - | TGCAGCGGAACAGCGAACACCGGGGAGCTGTTTTTT | CSGTANTGELFF
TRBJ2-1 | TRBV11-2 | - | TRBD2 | TGTGCCAGCAGCTTAGGCCCTAGCGGAACATACAATGAGCAGTTCTTC | CASSLGPSGTYNEQFF
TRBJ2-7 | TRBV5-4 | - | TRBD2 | TGTGCCAGCACCTCAGCGGGAAACTCTTACGAGCAGTACTTC | CASTSAGNSYEQYF
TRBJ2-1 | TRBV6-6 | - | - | TGTGCCAGCAGTACTATTCAGGTCTCTTACAATGAGCAGTTCTTC | CASSTIQVSYNEQFF
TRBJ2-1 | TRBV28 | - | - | TGTGCCAGCAGTTTCTCCTACAATGAGCAGTTCTTC | CASSFSYNEQFF
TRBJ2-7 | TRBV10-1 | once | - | TGCGCCAGCAGTCCCGGGGAGGGGGCCTACGAGCAGTACTTC | CASSPGEGAYEQYF
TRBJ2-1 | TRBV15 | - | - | TGTGCCACCAGCACCGTTTACAATGAGCAGTTCTTC | CATSTVYNEQFF
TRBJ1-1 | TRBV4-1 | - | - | TGCGCCAGCAGCCAAGTAGGGACCACTGAAGCTTTCTTT | CASSQVGTTEAFF
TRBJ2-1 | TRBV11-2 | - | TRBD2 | TGTGCCAGCAGCTTAGCCGGGGGGAGTGAGCAGTTCTTC | CASSLAGGSEQFF
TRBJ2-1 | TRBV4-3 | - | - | TGCGCCAGCAGCCTTCCCCCCCCCGGAGCGGACAACTACAATGAGCAGTTCTTC | CASSLPPPGADNYNEQFF
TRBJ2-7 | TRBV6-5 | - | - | TGTGCCACCCGGTCAGGGGTCTACGAGCAGTACTTC | CATRSGVYEQYF
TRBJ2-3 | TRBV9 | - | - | TGTGCCAGCAGCCTTCGCACAGATACGCAGTATTTT | CASSLRTDTQYF
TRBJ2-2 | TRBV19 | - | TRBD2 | TGTGCCAGTAGCACACTAGCGGGGGCGAACACCGGGGAGCTGTTTTTT | CASSTLAGANTGELFF
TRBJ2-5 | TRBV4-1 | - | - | TGCGCCAGCAGCCAAGTTTGGACAGCAGAAGAGACCCAGTACTTC | CASSQVWTAEETQYF
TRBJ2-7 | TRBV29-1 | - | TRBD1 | TGCAGCGCTGACCTAGGGACAGGGAACGAGCAGTACTTC | CSADLGTGNEQYF
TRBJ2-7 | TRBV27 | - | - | TGTGCCAGCAGCCCGTACGGGACACTCTACGAGCAGTACTTC | CASSPYGTLYEQYF
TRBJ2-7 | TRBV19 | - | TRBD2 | TGTGCCAGTAGTATAGCTAGCGGAGGTTCCTACGAGCAGTACTTC | CASSIASGGSYEQYF
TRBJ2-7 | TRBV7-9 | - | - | TGTGCCAGCAGCTTCAACGGACCAGGGGAGCAGTACTTC | CASSFNGPGEQYF
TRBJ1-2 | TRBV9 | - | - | TGTGCCAGCATGGGCCTTCCCCACTATGGCTACACCTTC | CASMGLPHYGYTF
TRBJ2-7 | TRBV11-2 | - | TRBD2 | TGTGCCAGCAGCCTTAGCGGGCGCTCCTACGAGCAGTACTTC | CASSLSGRSYEQYF
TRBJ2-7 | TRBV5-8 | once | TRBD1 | TGTGCCAGCAGCTTCCGACAGGGGAGTGGGGAGCAGTACTTC | CASSFRQGSGEQYF
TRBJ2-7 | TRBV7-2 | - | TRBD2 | TGTGCCAGCAGCTTTGGGGGGGTCTACGAGCAGTACTTC | CASSFGGVYEQYF